These 25 T cell receptor beta chains were sequenced from one sample in a study of blood T cell repertoires in COVID-19. Assay: immunoSEQ multiplex PCR; the TCRdb copy retains only in-frame clones and omits some. The top ten hold 3% to 4% of the sample, which has 300,000 to 350,000 clones, approximately 89% seen once. Input material: peripheral blood. Receptors originate from a woman in her sixties or seventies with COVID-19, enrolled during active disease.

This clone came up a few times. V and J are TRBV7-3 and TRBJ2-7; TRBD2 matches at 10 bases. The germline gives CDR1 SGHTA, CDR2 FQGTGA. The CDR3 is 15 residues long. V lost 5 bases to trimming and J lost 5 bases; unmatched junction nucleotides: 9. CDR3 DNA: TGTGCCAGCAGCCCCCACCCGGGACTAGCGAACGAGCAGTACTTC. It specifies CASSPHPGLANEQYF.

The CDR3 nucleotides read TGTGCCAGTAGTACCATGGGGGGGACCGCTAACTATGGCTACACCTTC. Translation gives CASSTMGGTANYGYTF. The V gene is TRBV19, the J gene TRBJ1-2, with D possibly being TRBD1 (5 bases). There are 16 residues in the CDR3. The V gene lost 4 bases and the J gene lost 0 bases, with 15 bases spanning the gap. Germline V gene sequence: CDR1 LNHDA, CDR2 SQIVND (reference sequence).

J is TRBJ2-2 and V is TRBV5-4; 13 bases align to TRBD2. J lost 4 bases, V lost 4 bases, and 13 bases had no gene match. Germline V gives CDR1 SGHNT, CDR2 YYREEE (reference sequence). This CDR3 is built from 19 residues. The CDR3 region has the DNA TGTGCCAGCAGCCCTCGGACTAGCGGGGGCCAGATACCCACCGGGGAGCTGTTTTTT. This encodes CASSPRTSGGQIPTGELFF.

The chain joins TRBV6-6 to TRBJ1-4, with TRBD1 identical over 7 bases. Trimming removed 2 bases from V and 12 bases from J; junction bases left unmatched: 3. The CDR3 spans 12 residues. Per the germline V gene, CDR1 is MNHNY and CDR2 is SVGAGI (reference sequence). CDR3 in DNA: TGTGCCAGCAGTTACGGACAGGAGGAACTGTTTTTT. Its translation: CASSYGQEELFF.

The genes are TRBV2 and TRBJ2-2, with TRBD1 identical over 7 bases. The V segment lost 3 bases and the J segment 5 bases; nucleotides outside the gene matches: 6. This CDR3 is built from 15 residues. Germline V gives CDR1 SNHLY, CDR2 FYNNEI. The DNA for the CDR3 is TGTGCCAGCAGTGAGGCCGACAGGGTTACCGGGGAGCTGTTTTTT. Protein sequence: CASSEADRVTGELFF.

The CDR3 loop reads CASSAQGEYGYTF. The CDR3 region has the DNA TGTGCCAGCAGTGCCCAGGGGGAGTATGGCTACACCTTC. The genes are TRBV27 and TRBJ1-2; TRBD1 aligns across 7 bases. V shed 5 bases and J 5 bases; nucleotides not matched to a gene: 5. The CDR3 is 13 residues long. CDR1 is MNHEY, CDR2 SMNVEV, per germline (reference sequence).

The chain is built from TRBV29-1 and TRBJ1-4, with 8 positions matching TRBD1. This CDR3 spans 15 amino acids. Germline V gene data show CDR1 as SQVTM and CDR2 as ANQGSEA. Trimming at V came to 1 base and at J to 4 bases, leaving 5 bases not matched to a gene. The CDR3 sequence: CSVEGGGQVNEKLFF. The CDR3 region has the DNA TGCAGCGTTGAAGGAGGGGGACAGGTTAATGAAAAACTGTTTTTT.

This clone was seen once. The V call is TRBV11-3, the J call TRBJ1-1; D is uncertain. Trimming removed 0 bases from V and 5 bases from J, with 7 bases in between. CDR3 length equals 13 residues. Germline CDR1 and CDR2: SGHNT and YENEEA. This CDR3 reads CASSLDMRTEAFF. The CDR3 DNA reads TGTGCCAGCAGCTTAGATATGAGGACTGAAGCTTTCTTT.

The V call is TRBV19, the J call TRBJ1-2; TRBD1 is a possible D gene (6 bases). CDR1 and CDR2 from the germline V gene are LNHDA and SQIVND (reference sequence). There are 14 residues in the CDR3. The V end was cut by 2 bases, the J end by 3 bases, with 10 bases between. The chain's CDR3 is CASSIIQGDYGYTF. In DNA, the CDR3 is TGTGCCAGTAGTATAATACAGGGTGACTATGGCTACACCTTC.

The chain carries TRBV29-1 and TRBJ1-3; possibly TRBD1 for D (5 bases). The V end was cut by 4 bases, the J end by 1 base, with 8 bases between. This CDR3 spans 13 amino acids. Germline V CDR1 and CDR2: SQVTM, ANQGSEA. This chain's CDR3 is CSVGGASGNTIYF. The CDR3 DNA sequence: TGCAGCGTTGGTGGGGCTTCTGGAAACACCATATATTTT.

The CDR3 coding sequence is TGCGCCAGCAGCTGGCCCTTTCCTGGGGCCAACGTCCTGACTTTC. Translating it yields CASSWPFPGANVLTF. V is TRBV5-1 and J is TRBJ2-6, with D unresolved. V lost 3 bases and J 2 bases, leaving 9 bases between the germline ends. This CDR3 region has 15 residues. Germline CDR1 is SGHRS and CDR2 is YFSETQ.

J is TRBJ1-6 and V is TRBV6-5, with D unclear. This CDR3 contains 16 residues. V dropped 2 bases and J dropped 5 bases, with 13 bases sitting between them. CDR1 is MNHEY, CDR2 SVGAGI, per germline. In nucleotides, the CDR3 is TGTGCCAGCAGTTACGAGGCTAGAACCAATAATTCACCCCTCCACTTT. Its protein is CASSYEARTNNSPLHF.

This clone was picked up one time. The V gene is TRBV7-6, the J gene TRBJ2-5, with no clear D. This CDR3 comprises 15 residues. Per the germline V gene, CDR1 is SGHVS and CDR2 is FNYEAQ. V lost 5 bases to trimming and J lost 4 bases, with 17 bases between them. Here the CDR3 reads CASSPSAVMAETQYF. Here the CDR3 DNA reads TGTGCCAGCAGCCCATCCGCGGTGATGGCAGAGACCCAGTACTTC.

This chain joins TRBV18 and TRBJ1-5; D remains unclear. The germline gives CDR1 KGHSH, CDR2 LQKENI. V was pared by 3 bases and J by 0 bases, with 12 bases between. The CDR3 covers 16 residues. Here the CDR3 reads CASSPFWHDSNQPQHF. In nucleotides, the CDR3 is TGTGCCAGCTCACCCTTTTGGCACGATAGCAATCAGCCCCAGCATTTT. The variable domain in full, completed from reference TRBV18 and TRBJ1-5, reads NAGVMQNPRHLVRRRGQEARLRCSPMKGHSHVYWYRQLPEEGLKFMVYLQKENIIDESGMPKERFSAEFPKEGPSILRIQQVVRGDSAAYFCASSPFWHDSNQPQHFGDGTRLSIL.

This chain connects TRBV4-2 to TRBJ2-7; no reliable D call. Per germline, CDR1 LGHNA and CDR2 YNFKEQ. Trimming took off 0 bases at V and 0 bases at J, with 12 bases between the two ends. This CDR3 has 16 amino acids. The CDR3 sequence is CASSQDPSPSSYEQYF. The CDR3 coding sequence is TGTGCCAGCAGCCAAGATCCGAGCCCTTCCTCCTACGAGCAGTACTTC.

The V gene is TRBV18, the J gene TRBJ1-2; 7 bases line up with TRBD1. The germline V gene encodes CDR1 KGHSH and CDR2 LQKENI. With 2 bases clipped from V and 5 bases from J, the junction kept 5 bases outside the gene matches. The CDR3 contains 14 residues. The CDR3 spells CASSPEGAVYGYTF. The DNA for the CDR3 is TGTGCCAGCTCACCAGAGGGGGCGGTATATGGCTACACCTTC.

The chain has TRBV29-1 and TRBJ1-1; a weak D match, TRBD1 (5 bases). Trimming pared 3 bases from V and 0 bases from J, leaving 8 bases between. This CDR3 comprises 13 residues. Per germline, CDR1 SQVTM and CDR2 ANQGSEA. The CDR3 DNA reads TGCAGCGTTGATGGGGCCATGAACACTGAAGCTTTCTTT. As protein: CSVDGAMNTEAFF.

The chain recombines TRBV6-4 with TRBJ2-1; D perhaps matches TRBD1 (5 bases). The CDR3 is 14 residues long. The ends were cut back, 7 bases at V and 6 bases at J, with 16 bases in the middle. CDR1 and CDR2 from the germline V gene are MRHNA and SNTAGT. In DNA form, the CDR3 reads TGTGCCAGCATCGCTCAGGGTAGGGGCAATGAGCAGTTCTTC. Its translation: CASIAQGRGNEQFF.

Only one count was recorded for this clone. The chain employs TRBV4-2 and TRBJ2-1; TRBD2 matches at 7 bases. Germline assignment: CDR1 LGHNA and CDR2 YNFKEQ. The CDR3 loop spans 16 amino acids. The V gene end was trimmed by 4 bases and the J gene end by 0 bases; junction bases not matched to a gene: 6. The CDR3 reads CASSRDVAGSYNEQFF. The DNA for the CDR3 is TGTGCCAGCAGCCGAGACGTAGCGGGCTCCTACAATGAGCAGTTCTTC.

The V gene is TRBV6-5, the J gene TRBJ1-1, with D perhaps TRBD1 (6 bases). Trimming removed 11 bases from V and 3 bases from J, with 13 bases in between. In germline, CDR1 is MNHEY, CDR2 SVGAGI. The CDR3 consists of 12 residues. CDR3 sequence (DNA): TGTGCCGTCGACAGGTCCCACACTGAAGCTTTCTTT. Translating gives CAVDRSHTEAFF.

The chain is built from TRBV7-9 and TRBJ1-1; D remains ambiguous. This CDR3 comprises 15 residues. CDR1 SEHNR and CDR2 FQNEAQ come from the germline V gene (reference sequence). Trimming cost V 2 bases and J 3 bases, with 13 bases left between them. CDR3 loop: CASSLLRLGDTEAFF. The CDR3, as DNA: TGTGCCAGCAGCTTATTGCGGCTGGGAGACACTGAAGCTTTCTTT.

V and J are TRBV19 and TRBJ1-3; 7 nucleotides match TRBD1. Trimming removed 10 bases from V and 0 bases from J; junction bases left unmatched: 9. Germline V gene sequence: CDR1 LNHDA, CDR2 SQIVND (reference sequence). The CDR3 length is 15 residues. DNA for the CDR3: TGTGCCACCAAATCGTGGGACAGCTCTGGAAACACCATATATTTT. It specifies CATKSWDSSGNTIYF. Filled out from reference TRBV19 and TRBJ1-3, the complete variable domain reads DGGITQSPKYLFRKEGQNVTLSCEQNLNHDAMYWYRQDPGQGLRLIYYSQIVNDFQKGDIAEGYSVSREKKESFPLTVTSAQKNPTAFYLCATKSWDSSGNTIYFGEGSWLTVV.

The gene calls are TRBV19 and TRBJ2-7; 7 positions match TRBD1. The CDR3 runs 17 residues. Per the germline V gene, CDR1 is LNHDA and CDR2 is SQIVND (reference sequence). V shed 0 bases and J 3 bases; nucleotides not matched to a gene: 11. CDR3 loop: CASSIDLYETGLYEQYF. CDR3 in DNA: TGTGCCAGTAGTATAGATCTATACGAGACAGGGCTCTACGAGCAGTACTTC.

This sequence joins TRBV21-1 and TRBJ2-1; the listed D gene, TRBD1, was not tested against the DNA. TRBV21-1 is designated a pseudogene. The CDR3 spans 15 residues. The DNA for the CDR3 is TGTGCCAGCAGCAAAAATTATGGGGGCCCAGGCCAGCAGTTCTTC. This translates into CASSKNYGGPGQQFF.

V usage is TRBV3-1 (or the pseudogene TRBV3-2) and J usage is TRBJ2-5; TRBD1 agrees at 10 bases. There are 15 residues in the CDR3. Germline trimming cut 4 bases from V and 3 bases from J; bases unmatched to any gene: 5. CDR1 and CDR2 (germline): LGHDT, YNNKEL (reference sequence). The chain's CDR3 is CASSPWTGGEETQYF. CDR3 DNA: TGTGCCAGCAGCCCGTGGACAGGGGGAGAAGAGACCCAGTACTTC.